A single sample is the source of the 5 T cell receptor beta chains below, sequenced in a study of cytomegalovirus exposure and HLA in healthy donors (dated by TCRdb to the late 2010s). Library preparation used the immunoSEQ multiplex PCR assay. For the multiplex PCR, a mixture combining 60 forward primers for TCR Vbeta segments and 13 reverse primers for TCR Jbeta segments was used. This immuneACCESS table, as held by TCRdb, lists in-frame sequences with V and J called but not all clones. Of the missing ones, under half trace to an unresolved V gene in checked studies; the others have no known cause. The sample table records 130,000 to 150,000 clones; roughly 77% of these occur just once. The ten largest clones represent 2% to 2.5% of the sample. Sequencing was done on a sample of PBMCs. The receptor source for this set is a man younger than 40 in good health and CMV-seronegative.

The genes are TRBV28 and TRBJ2-6; D is possibly TRBD1 (5 bases). Trimming pared 5 bases from V and 2 bases from J, leaving 16 bases between. The V gene's germline CDR1 is MDHEN and CDR2 SYDVKM. The CDR3 covers 17 residues. The CDR3 sequence is CASSPRPGAAGANVLTF. CDR3 nucleotide sequence: TGTGCCAGCAGTCCCAGGCCTGGGGCTGCTGGGGCCAACGTCCTGACTTTC.

This sequence joins TRBV6-5 and TRBJ2-7, with 10 bases matching TRBD2. Looked up from germline, CDR1 is MNHEY and CDR2 is SVGAGI. J gave up 6 bases and V 5 bases, and 7 bases lay outside the gene matches. The CDR3 is 14 amino acids. The DNA of the CDR3 is TGTGCCAGCAGTACTAGCGGGATTTCCCCCGAGCAGTACTTC. Encoded protein: CASSTSGISPEQYF.

V gene TRBV6-6 combines with J gene TRBJ1-5, with D perhaps matching TRBD1 (5 bases). From germline, CDR1 is MNHNY and CDR2 SVGAGI (reference sequence). This CDR3 has 15 residues. The V end was cut by 2 bases, the J end by 2 bases, with 10 bases between. CDR3 in DNA: TGTGCCAGCAGTTACGCAGGGTCGGGCAATCAGCCCCAGCATTTT. This translates into CASSYAGSGNQPQHF.

This chain links TRBV2 with TRBJ1-4, with 8 bases fitting TRBD1. V trimming: 2 bases; J trimming: 4 bases; junction bases outside the gene matches: 6. The CDR3 spans 16 residues. From germline, CDR1 is SNHLY and CDR2 FYNNEI. The CDR3, as DNA: TGTGCCAGCAGTGAAACAGGGGGAGGTTATAATGAAAAACTGTTTTTT. Amino acid sequence: CASSETGGGYNEKLFF.

The J gene is TRBJ2-5, the V gene TRBV5-6, with 7 nucleotides matching TRBD1. The J call is in doubt because the DNA end fits TRBJ2-7 better. CDR1 and CDR2 from the germline V gene are SGHDT and YYEEEE. This CDR3 spans 16 amino acids. The CDR3 DNA reads as TGTGCCAGCAGCCTAGGGGGCGCCAGGGGGTCCTACGAGCAGTACTTC. Amino acids: CASSLGGARGSYEQYF.